This entry features one T cell receptor (beta chain) sequence. The antigen is unknown. Treatment given: approximately nine-day PBMC culture with coronavirus spike peptide pools or control peptides (ViraFEST assay). Ahead of the COVID-19 pandemic (2011-2018), the CD4+ T cells of the unexposed donor were collected. The sample comes from a study of vaccination and CD4 T cells after COVID-19. The germline V gene encodes CDR1 MNHEY and CDR2 SMNVEV (reference sequence). The CDR3 extends over 17 amino acids. Between the trimmed V and J ends, which lost 5 bases and 0 bases, there was a span of 14 bases. CD4+ T cells that had been cultured provided DNA sequenced with the Oncomine TCR Beta short-read assay. TCRdb used MiXCR to reprocess the PCR reads, holding one entry per CDR3 protein. Among around 4,200 distinct CDR3 sequences listed, roughly 36% were seen once.

The chain links TRBV27 to TRBJ2-6; weak D call: TRBD1 (5 bases). This TCR was recovered from a human donor in good health. Source material: CD4+ T cells from blood, cultured in vitro. The CDR3 DNA is TGTGCCAGCAGTCTCTGGGGCGTGATCTCTGGGGCCAACGTCCTGACTTTC. This translates into CASSLWGVISGANVLTF. Combining the CDR3 with reference TRBV27 and TRBJ2-6 gives the whole variable domain EAQVTQNPRYLITVTGKKLTVTCSQNMNHEYMSWYRQDPGLGLRQIYYSMNVEVTDKGDVPEGYKVSRKEKRNFPLILESPSPNQTSLYFCASSLWGVISGANVLTFGAGSRLTVL.